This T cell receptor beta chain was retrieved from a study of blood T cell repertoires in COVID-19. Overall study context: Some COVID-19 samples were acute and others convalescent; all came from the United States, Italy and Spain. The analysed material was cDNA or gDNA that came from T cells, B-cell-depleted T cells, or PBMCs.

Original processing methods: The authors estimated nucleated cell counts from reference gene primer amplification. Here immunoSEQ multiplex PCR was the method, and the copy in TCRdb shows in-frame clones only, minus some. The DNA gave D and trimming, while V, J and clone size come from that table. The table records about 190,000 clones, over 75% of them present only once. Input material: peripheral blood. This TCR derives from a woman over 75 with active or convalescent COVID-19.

The CDR3: CAISDVWTGESGANVLTF. The CDR3 nucleotides read TGTGCCATCAGTGATGTCTGGACAGGAGAGTCTGGGGCCAACGTCCTGACTTTC. J is TRBJ2-6 and V is TRBV10-3; 7 bases line up with TRBD1. The CDR3 length is 18 residues. V lost 3 bases to trimming and J lost 1 base; unmatched junction nucleotides: 9. Germline assignment: CDR1 ENHRY and CDR2 SYGVKD.